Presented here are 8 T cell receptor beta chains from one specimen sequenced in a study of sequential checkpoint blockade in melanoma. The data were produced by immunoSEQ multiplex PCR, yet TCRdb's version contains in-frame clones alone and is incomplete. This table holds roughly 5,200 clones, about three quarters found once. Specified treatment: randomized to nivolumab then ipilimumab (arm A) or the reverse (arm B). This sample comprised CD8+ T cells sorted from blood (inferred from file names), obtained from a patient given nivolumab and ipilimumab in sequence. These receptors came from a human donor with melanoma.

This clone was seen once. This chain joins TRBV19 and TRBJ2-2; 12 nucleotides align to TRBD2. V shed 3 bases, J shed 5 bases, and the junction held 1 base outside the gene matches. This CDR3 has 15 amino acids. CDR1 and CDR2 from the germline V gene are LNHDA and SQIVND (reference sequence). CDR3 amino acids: CASSILAGGTGELFF. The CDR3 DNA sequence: TGTGCCAGTAGTATCCTAGCGGGAGGGACCGGGGAGCTGTTTTTT. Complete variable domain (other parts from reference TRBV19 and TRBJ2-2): DGGITQSPKYLFRKEGQNVTLSCEQNLNHDAMYWYRQDPGQGLRLIYYSQIVNDFQKGDIAEGYSVSREKKESFPLTVTSAQKNPTAFYLCASSILAGGTGELFFGEGSRLTVL.

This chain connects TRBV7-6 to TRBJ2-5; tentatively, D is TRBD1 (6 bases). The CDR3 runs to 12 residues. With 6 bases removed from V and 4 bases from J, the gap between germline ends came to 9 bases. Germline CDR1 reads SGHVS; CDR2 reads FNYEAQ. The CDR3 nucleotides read TGTGCCAGCAGAATAGGGGGAGAGACCCAGTACTTC. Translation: CASRIGGETQYF.

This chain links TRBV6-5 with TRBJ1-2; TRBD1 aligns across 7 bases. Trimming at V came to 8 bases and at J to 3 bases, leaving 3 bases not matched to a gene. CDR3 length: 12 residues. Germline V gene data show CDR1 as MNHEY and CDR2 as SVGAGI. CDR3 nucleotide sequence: TGTGCCAGCCTAGACAGGGACTATGGCTACACCTTC. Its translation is CASLDRDYGYTF.

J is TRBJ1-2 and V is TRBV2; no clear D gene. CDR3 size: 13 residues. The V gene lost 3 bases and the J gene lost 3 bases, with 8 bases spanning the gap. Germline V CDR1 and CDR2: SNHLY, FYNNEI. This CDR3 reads CASSDSVDYGYTF. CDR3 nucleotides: TGTGCCAGCAGTGATTCGGTGGACTATGGCTACACCTTC.

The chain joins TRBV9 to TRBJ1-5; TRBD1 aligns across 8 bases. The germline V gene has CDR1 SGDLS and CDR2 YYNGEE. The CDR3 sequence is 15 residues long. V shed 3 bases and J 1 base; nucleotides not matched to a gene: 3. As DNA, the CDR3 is TGTGCCAGCAGCGGGACAGGGATGAGCAATCAGCCCCAGCATTTT. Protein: CASSGTGMSNQPQHF.

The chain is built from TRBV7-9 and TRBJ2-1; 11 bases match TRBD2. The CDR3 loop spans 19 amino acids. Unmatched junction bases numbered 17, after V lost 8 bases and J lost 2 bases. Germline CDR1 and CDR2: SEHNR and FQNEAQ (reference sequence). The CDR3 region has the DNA TGTGCCAGCCCAACCACTTCCGGGACTAGCGGCGGCCCCTACAATGAGCAGTTCTTC. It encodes CASPTTSGTSGGPYNEQFF.

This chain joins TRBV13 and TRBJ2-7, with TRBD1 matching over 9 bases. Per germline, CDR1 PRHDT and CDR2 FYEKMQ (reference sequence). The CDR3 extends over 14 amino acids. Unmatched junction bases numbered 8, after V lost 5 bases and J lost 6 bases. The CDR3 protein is CASSTDRGIFEQYF. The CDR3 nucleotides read TGTGCCAGCAGCACCGACAGGGGGATCTTCGAGCAGTACTTC. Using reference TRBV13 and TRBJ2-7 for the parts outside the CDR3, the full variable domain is AAGVIQSPRHLIKEKRETATLKCYPIPRHDTVYWYQQGPGQDPQFLISFYEKMQSDKGSIPDRFSAQQFSDYHSELNMSSLELGDSALYFCASSTDRGIFEQYFGPGTRLTVT.

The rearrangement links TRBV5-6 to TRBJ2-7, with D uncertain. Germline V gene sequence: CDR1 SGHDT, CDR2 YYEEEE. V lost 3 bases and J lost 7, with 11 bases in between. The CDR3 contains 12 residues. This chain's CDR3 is CASSSMTREQYF. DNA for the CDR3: TGTGCCAGCAGCTCAATGACCAGGGAGCAGTACTTC.